The clone carrying this TCR beta chain has just a few counts. The antigen remains undetermined. The authors made TCR cDNA by 5'RACE template switching, adding a universal primer site and UMIs. MiXCR was run by TCRdb on the 5' RACE reads, yielding one entry per CDR3 protein. The table has 160,000 or so distinct CDR3 sequences, about 7% seen once. The record originates from a study of T cells after yellow fever vaccination. Whole-study context: Those fractions that held only low numbers of cells were prepared using the SMART-Seq v4 Ultra Low Input RNA kit. Whole-study findings and limits: Most primary-vaccination clones recurred post-booster (nearly 98% CD4, about 90% CD8). The study noted that FACS-sorted repertoires could contain abundant clonotypes contaminating from the bulk population.

Germline V lookup: CDR1 SGDLS, CDR2 YYNGEE. CDR3 length: 13 residues. The V and J ends lost 0 bases and 3 bases respectively, with 7 bases between them. The sample here was CD4+ T cells sorted from PBMCs, taken 5 days after the first yellow fever vaccination. The TCR originated in a young man who received the YFV17D yellow fever vaccine. The J gene is TRBJ2-7, the V gene TRBV9; D possibly corresponds to TRBD2 (5 bases). DNA for the CDR3: TGTGCCAGCAGCGTAGCGGCGGGCTACGAGCAGTACTTC. It yields the protein CASSVAAGYEQYF.